This T cell receptor beta chain was identified in a study of TIL therapy for anti-PD-1-resistant metastatic lung cancer. Study-level background: Tumors were harvested before any PD-1/PD-L1 blockade.

There are 14 residues in the CDR3. The germline V gene has CDR1 WNHNN and CDR2 SYGVQD (reference sequence). V dropped 2 bases and J dropped 2 bases, with 7 bases sitting between them. Time point noted: pre-treatment sample, taken before nivolumab and TIL therapy. The immunoSEQ assay was v3. The assay was immunoSEQ multiplex PCR, and TCRdb's table has in-frame clones only and misses some. The sample has about 32,000 clones; roughly 69% are singletons. The receptor was isolated from a woman between 25 and 85 years old with non-small cell lung cancer. Material: blood, obtained at baseline. The chain couples TRBV10-1 to TRBJ2-1; D is unresolved. The CDR3 reads CASSEMTTYNEQFF. The CDR3 DNA sequence: TGCGCCAGCAGTGAGATGACCACCTACAATGAGCAGTTCTTC.